The clone carrying this TCR beta chain was detected once. The target antigen is unknown. The CDR3 is made up of 16 amino acids. Germline CDR1 and CDR2: SEHNR and FQNEAQ (reference sequence). Trimming cost V 3 bases and J 7 bases; bases outside gene matches: 14. These data come from a study of CD8+CD57+ T cells in acquired aplastic anemia. At the level of the study: Sorted CD4+ and CD8+ cells gave an average of around 3.3 ug of DNA. For CD4+ cells, healthy donors had an average of approximately 9.8 million reads. General observations from the study: Patients and controls turned out to have roughly 30 CD8+ CDR3 sequences in common. The study found no significant CD8+ Simpson's diversity difference between patients and controls.

The template used for profiling TCR beta VDJ and CDR3 was genomic DNA. TCRdb independently ran MiXCR on the reads; one entry per CDR3 protein. The table has fewer than 200,000 distinct CDR3 sequences, 55% to 75% seen once. The sample consisted of sorted CD4+, CD8+, or CD8+CD57+ T cells (not recorded which) from PBMCs. This receptor was taken from a human donor in good health. V usage is TRBV7-9 and J usage is TRBJ2-7; 8 positions match TRBD1. The CDR3 coding sequence is TGTGCCAGCAGCTTGTACCGCGGACAGGGAAGGGGGGAGCAGTACTTC. Its protein is CASSLYRGQGRGEQYF.